This T cell receptor beta chain was found in a study of blood T cell repertoires in COVID-19 (dated by TCRdb to the early 2020s). In the study overall: Samples from collaborators originated in the United States, Italy and Spain and spanned both the acute and convalescent phases of COVID-19. The prospective study material was composed of cDNA or gDNA derived from T cells, B-cell-depleted T cells, or PBMCs. Deeply sampled blood TCRbeta repertoires from subjects exposed to, actively infected with, or recovered from COVID-19 were included in the dataset. The repertoires were released in a freely available public database meant as a resource for research on the immune response to SARS-CoV-2. The samples were drawn from two sources: the first 160 participants of the ongoing ImmuneRACE study, and 1,200 or so subjects contributed by 6 global collaborators. A de-identified subject ID, COVID-19 status, age in years and sex were almost always included in the sample metadata. Where HLA class I and class II types were available, the types were taken from metadata supplied by the sample provider, not from assay-based typing. What the work shows at the level of the full study, not this receptor alone: Clinical and demographic metadata were provided uncurated, with the amount varying by source and participant.

The collaborating institutions used their own protocols to collect whole blood in K2EDTA tubes. For TCRbeta analysis, collaborators shipped samples in one of three forms: frozen whole blood, isolated PBMCs, or DNA extracted from either of those sample types. Note on this clone: Which antigen it targets is not known. Base qualities were left out, and no much larger clone turns up one base away.

Trimming takes 5 bases off V and 2 bases off J; junction bases not matched to a gene: 3. As encoded in the germline V gene, CDR1 is SGHAT while CDR2 is FQNNGV. Including the terminal cysteine and phenylalanine, the CDR3 comprises 14 residues. The retained sequence is limited to the CDR3, 42 bases, with the frame set at the first base. TCRbeta CDR3 regions were amplified from genomic DNA by means of the immunoSEQ Assay, a bias-controlled multiplex PCR. The source study handled its data this way. The number of nucleated cells in each sample was estimated from the amplification of reference gene primers within the assay. To quantify the absolute abundance of each unique TCRbeta CDR3 rearrangement, sequence reads were collapsed and filtered. For each sample, productive Simpson clonality was calculated by taking the square root of Simpson's diversity index across productive rearrangements. In TCRdb, the immuneACCESS table is reduced to in-frame sequences with V and J assigned. These tables do not hold every clone; where another copy was compared, an unresolved V gene accounts for under half, and the others remain unexplained. The V and J calls and the clone size are those of that table, but D and trimming were determined from the DNA. The sample table holds 90,000 to 150,000 clones, of which around 64% were seen once. The leading ten clones occupy under 0.95% of the sample.

The specimen was peripheral blood. The chain is assembled from TRBV11-2 and TRBJ1-2, with TRBD1 identical over 9 junction bases. The receptor was derived from a human donor with acute or convalescent COVID-19. The donor label of this sample is uncertain. The nucleotide sequence is TGTGCCAGCAGCCCCGGGACAGGGAACTATGGCTACACCTTC. It codes for CASSPGTGNYGYTF.